The 10 T cell receptor beta chains in this list originate from one sample, sequenced in a study of response to subunit inactivated influenza vaccine. TCRdb ran MiXCR on the RT-PCR reads and lists one entry per CDR3 protein. Of approximately 520,000 distinct CDR3 sequences in the sample, about 25% were seen once. Sequences were derived from CD4+ T cells sorted from PBMCs, sampled 4 to 6 days after vaccination. Every receptor here comes from a man aged 50 or older who received an inactivated influenza vaccine.

CDR3: CASSQDSSAGANVLTF. CDR3 coding DNA: TGCGCCAGCAGCCAAGATTCTTCGGCTGGGGCCAACGTCCTGACTTTC. The chain has TRBV4-3 and TRBJ2-6; D unresolved. This CDR3 region has 16 residues. V was shortened by 0 bases and J by 2 bases, with 8 bases between the two germline ends. Germline values: CDR1 LGHNA, CDR2 YSLEER.

The chain joins TRBV7-2 to TRBJ1-2, with D perhaps TRBD1 (6 bases). Trimming removed 5 bases at V and 7 bases at J, with 17 bases between. The CDR3 runs to 14 residues. Germline V gene data show CDR1 as SGHTA and CDR2 as FQGNSA. The CDR3 region has the DNA TGTGCCAGCAGCGCAGTAGTGACAGGAAGTGGCTACACCTTC. It translates to CASSAVVTGSGYTF.

This clonotype came up many times. J is TRBJ2-7 and V is TRBV12-3 or TRBV12-4, with D possibly called TRBD1 or TRBD2 (6 bases each). The V and J ends lost 6 bases and 4 bases respectively, with 13 bases between them. The CDR3 sequence is 13 residues long. CDR3 region: CASSIGGPYEQYF. CDR3 nucleotide sequence: TGTGCCAGCAGCATTGGGGGGCCTTACGAGCAGTACTTC.

This chain uses TRBV12-3 or TRBV12-4 with TRBJ2-1; 7 positions agree with TRBD2. The junction had 5 bases not matched to a gene; V was cut back by 6 bases and J by 0 bases. The CDR3 extends over 15 amino acids. The CDR3 DNA sequence: TGTGCCAGCAGGCTAGCGGCCAGCTCCTACAATGAGCAGTTCTTC. It encodes CASRLAASSYNEQFF.

This sequence joins TRBV7-2 and TRBJ1-2, with unresolved D. From germline, CDR1 is SGHTA and CDR2 FQGNSA. Trimming took off 3 bases at V and 10 bases at J, with 15 bases between the two ends. The CDR3 is 13 residues long. The CDR3 loop is CASSFGVGQFYTF. Written as DNA, the CDR3 is TGTGCCAGCAGCTTTGGTGTGGGCCAGTTCTACACCTTC.

This clonotype has only a few counts. This chain links TRBV7-2 with TRBJ2-7; the D gene is possibly TRBD1 (5 bases). The germline CDR1 and CDR2 sequences are SGHTA and FQGNSA. V shed 5 bases and J shed 6 bases, with 20 bases lying between them. This CDR3 is built from 15 residues. CDR3 coding DNA: TGTGCCAGCAGCAGCTACAGGAAGGTGGGATTCGAGCAGTACTTC. Protein product: CASSSYRKVGFEQYF.

This rearrangement joins TRBV19 to TRBJ2-2; TRBD1 aligns across 10 bases. CDR1 LNHDA and CDR2 SQIVND come from the germline V gene (reference sequence). V dropped 6 bases and J dropped 1; count of bases not matched to a gene: 5. This CDR3 comprises 16 residues. CDR3 nucleotides: TGTGCCAGTAGGTCGACAGGGGGCTGGAACACCGGGGAGCTGTTTTTT. Translating gives CASRSTGGWNTGELFF.

A few counts support this clonotype. The rearrangement uses TRBV6-1 and TRBJ1-5, with a tentative D call TRBD1 (6 bases). The V gene lost 6 bases and the J gene lost 2 bases, with 17 bases spanning the gap. CDR3 length equals 16 residues. CDR1 MNHNS and CDR2 SASEGT come from the germline V gene. As DNA, the CDR3 is TGTGCCAGCAGCCGGGACATGCGAGGCGGCAATCAGCCCCAGCATTTT. As protein: CASSRDMRGGNQPQHF.

In nucleotides, the CDR3 is TGTGCCAGCAGGGACAGGGACCCCTACGAGCAGTACTTC. It is translated as CASRDRDPYEQYF. The chain employs TRBV9 and TRBJ2-7, with 8 bases lining up with TRBD1. Germline CDR1 is SGDLS and CDR2 is YYNGEE. The V segment lost 5 bases and the J segment 2 bases; nucleotides outside the gene matches: 3. CDR3 length: 13 residues.

A few counts support this clonotype. The V gene is TRBV7-9, the J gene TRBJ1-2; D remains ambiguous. Germline-derived CDR1 and CDR2 are SEHNR and FQNEAQ (reference sequence). The CDR3 runs 16 residues. The V and J ends lost 0 bases and 1 base respectively, with 12 bases between them. The CDR3 nucleotides are TGTGCCAGCAGCTTAGCGCGCGGGATAGATAACTATGGCTACACCTTC. It is translated as CASSLARGIDNYGYTF.